The 11 T cell receptor beta chains presented below share a single source sample, sequenced in a study of blood T cell repertoires in COVID-19. Method: immunoSEQ multiplex PCR; TCRdb's copy keeps in-frame clones and lacks some. The sample holds 200,000 or so clones; around four fifths are singletons and the top ten take about 6%. The sequenced sample was peripheral blood. These receptors all come from a woman in her thirties or forties with acute or convalescent COVID-19.

This clone occurred once. The V and J genes are TRBV2 and TRBJ1-2; tentatively, D is TRBD1 (6 bases). This CDR3 spans 13 amino acids. Germline assignment: CDR1 SNHLY and CDR2 FYNNEI. Trimming took off 5 bases at V and 6 bases at J, with 13 bases between the two ends. Written as DNA, the CDR3 is TGTGCCAGCAGTCGGGATGAGGGGGATGGCTACACCTTC. Its protein product is CASSRDEGDGYTF.

The rearrangement uses TRBV24-1 and TRBJ1-5; 7 bases map to TRBD1. The CDR3 is 14 residues long. The trim removed 4 bases at V and 6 bases at J, leaving 5 bases unmatched. Germline lookup yields CDR1 KGHDR and CDR2 SFDVKD. This chain's CDR3 is CATSDKGAGQPQHF. The CDR3 nucleotides read TGTGCCACCAGTGACAAGGGGGCGGGTCAGCCCCAGCATTTT.

The chain carries TRBV6-5 and TRBJ1-1; no clear D gene. Germline V CDR1 and CDR2: MNHEY, SVGAGI. The V end was cut by 8 bases, the J end by 1 base, with 14 bases between. This CDR3 is built from 14 residues. CDR3 region: CASSEVGGNTEAFF. The CDR3 coding sequence is TGTGCCAGCTCGGAGGTGGGCGGGAACACTGAAGCTTTCTTT.

The V gene is TRBV29-1, the J gene TRBJ2-1; TRBD2 aligns across 10 bases. Germline lookup yields CDR1 SQVTM and CDR2 ANQGSEA. The CDR3 contains 13 residues. V lost 4 bases and J lost 7; bases outside the gene matches: 4. For the CDR3, the DNA is TGCAGCGTTGGTGGGACTAGCGTTAATGAGCAGTTCTTC. Protein sequence: CSVGGTSVNEQFF.

This rearrangement joins TRBV28 to TRBJ2-7; TRBD2 might be the D (6 bases). In germline, CDR1 is MDHEN, CDR2 SYDVKM. The CDR3 loop spans 15 amino acids. The ends were cut back, 5 bases at V and 2 bases at J, with 16 bases in the middle. The CDR3 coding sequence is TGTGCCAGCAGTCTACCGGGACTGCGAACCTACGAGCAGTACTTC. Its translation is CASSLPGLRTYEQYF.

The chain carries TRBV27 and TRBJ2-3, with a possible D match to TRBD2 (5 bases). CDR3 size: 13 residues. Per germline, CDR1 MNHEY and CDR2 SMNVEV (reference sequence). V lost 9 bases, J lost 2 bases, and 12 bases lay in between. CDR3 nucleotide sequence: TGTGCCAGTACTCAGCGGAACACAGATACGCAGTATTTT. Its protein product is CASTQRNTDTQYF.

The genes are TRBV2 and TRBJ1-6; 7 bases are shared with TRBD1. CDR1 is SNHLY, CDR2 FYNNEI, per germline. This CDR3 has 15 residues. The V segment lost 2 bases and the J segment 9 bases; nucleotides outside the gene matches: 7. CDR3 sequence (DNA): TGTGCCAGCAGTGAACTGACAGGGTCCGCTTCACCCCTCCACTTT. It yields the protein CASSELTGSASPLHF.

The V and J genes are TRBV5-1 and TRBJ2-1, with a weak D call TRBD2 (6 bases). The CDR3 loop spans 16 amino acids. V lost 2 bases and J 3 bases, leaving 15 bases between the germline ends. CDR1 is SGHRS, CDR2 YFSETQ, per germline. The DNA for the CDR3 is TGCGCCAGCAGCTTTGGGTCGGGAGACGGCTACAATGAGCAGTTCTTC. It codes for CASSFGSGDGYNEQFF. Supplemented by reference TRBV5-1 and TRBJ2-1, the full variable domain reads KAGVTQTPRYLIKTRGQQVTLSCSPISGHRSVSWYQQTPGQGLQFLFEYFSETQRNKGNFPGRFSGRQFSNSRSEMNVSTLELGDSALYLCASSFGSGDGYNEQFFGPGTRLTVL.

This chain uses TRBV12-3 or TRBV12-4 with TRBJ2-7, with D perhaps TRBD2 (6 bases). CDR3 size: 11 residues. Deletions cut 3 bases from V and 6 bases from J, with 6 bases between. The CDR3 protein is CASSLGGEQYF. In DNA, the CDR3 is TGTGCCAGCAGTTTGGGGGGCGAGCAGTACTTC.

The chain recombines TRBV6-1 with TRBJ2-3; 7 positions agree with TRBD1. CDR1 is MNHNS and CDR2 is SASEGT in the germline V gene. The CDR3 length is 15 residues. The V segment lost 3 bases and the J segment 0 bases; nucleotides outside the gene matches: 3. CDR3 region: CASSDGQASTDTQYF. The CDR3 DNA sequence: TGTGCCAGCAGTGATGGACAGGCTAGCACAGATACGCAGTATTTT.

The chain is built from TRBV11-2 and TRBJ2-1; 8 nucleotides line up with TRBD1. The CDR3 runs to 15 residues. V dropped 5 bases and J dropped 6; count of bases not matched to a gene: 9. The V gene's germline CDR1 is SGHAT and CDR2 FQNNGV. This chain's CDR3 is CASSLIQGAGNEQFF. CDR3 sequence (DNA): TGTGCCAGCAGCCTAATCCAGGGGGCGGGCAATGAGCAGTTCTTC. The variable domain in full, with the rest retrieved from reference TRBV11-2 and TRBJ2-1, is EAGVAQSPRYKIIEKRQSVAFWCNPISGHATLYWYQQILGQGPKLLIQFQNNGVVDDSQLPKDRFSAERLKGVDSTLKIQPAKLEDSAVYLCASSLIQGAGNEQFFGPGTRLTVL.